The 6 T cell receptor beta chains below were found in one sample sequenced in a study of T cell responses to AZD1222 COVID-19 vaccine. Profiling relied on immunoSEQ multiplex PCR, and the TCRdb table lists in-frame clones only, not all of them. The sample has approximately 110,000 clones, roughly 89% seen once. Sample: peripheral blood, taken on day 0 of AZD1222 vaccination. Receptors were obtained from an adult in good health.

V is TRBV9 and J is TRBJ2-1; 8 bases fit TRBD2. The CDR3 is 17 residues long. CDR1 and CDR2 (germline): SGDLS, YYNGEE. Unmatched junction bases numbered 12, after V lost 2 bases and J lost 5 bases. Written as DNA, the CDR3 is TGTGCCAGCAGCGTTCGCGGGGGGACCCCCTGGGACAATGAGCAGTTCTTC. This translates into CASSVRGGTPWDNEQFF.

This clone was recorded only once. V gene TRBV5-1 combines with J gene TRBJ2-3; maybe TRBD1 (5 bases). In germline, CDR1 is SGHRS, CDR2 YFSETQ. The CDR3 totals 14 residues. V lost 3 bases and J lost 5, with 13 bases in between. CDR3 in amino acids: CASSWGRVEDTQYF. CDR3 in DNA: TGCGCCAGCAGCTGGGGCAGGGTCGAAGATACGCAGTATTTT. Based on the CDR3 plus reference TRBV5-1 and TRBJ2-3, the full variable domain is KAGVTQTPRYLIKTRGQQVTLSCSPISGHRSVSWYQQTPGQGLQFLFEYFSETQRNKGNFPGRFSGRQFSNSRSEMNVSTLELGDSALYLCASSWGRVEDTQYFGPGTRLTVL.

The J gene is TRBJ1-4, the V gene TRBV7-9, with 7 bases identical to TRBD1. Germline V gene sequence: CDR1 SEHNR, CDR2 FQNEAQ (reference sequence). Trimming removed 4 bases from V and 5 bases from J; junction bases left unmatched: 4. CDR3 length equals 14 residues. Written as DNA, the CDR3 is TGTGCCAGCAGCTACAGGGGCCGCAATGAAAAACTGTTTTTT. It specifies CASSYRGRNEKLFF.

The genes are TRBV7-9 and TRBJ2-5; 11 bases agree with TRBD1. V trimming: 2 bases; J trimming: 4 bases; junction bases outside the gene matches: 6. There are 16 residues in the CDR3. Germline lookup yields CDR1 SEHNR and CDR2 FQNEAQ (reference sequence). CDR3: CASSLNGQGATETQYF. CDR3 nucleotides: TGTGCCAGCAGCTTAAATGGACAGGGGGCTACAGAGACCCAGTACTTC.

The V call is TRBV3-1 (or the pseudogene TRBV3-2), the J call TRBJ2-2; D is perhaps TRBD1 or TRBD2 (5 bases each). This CDR3 is built from 15 residues. Germline V gives CDR1 LGHDT, CDR2 YNNKEL (reference sequence). Trimming left V 5 bases short and J 4 bases short, with 14 bases between. This CDR3 is CASSYGDVGTGELFF. For the CDR3, the DNA is TGTGCCAGCAGCTACGGGGACGTCGGCACCGGGGAGCTGTTTTTT.

About this clone: A junction end diverges from the germline sequence, so it may reflect a read error. The chain recombines TRBV7-8 with TRBJ2-1; D not certain. The CDR3 is 13 amino acids. From germline, CDR1 is SGHVS and CDR2 FQNEAQ. The CDR3 spells CANSVDSYNEQFF. The CDR3 DNA reads TGTGCCAACAGCGTCGACTCCTACAATGAGCAGTTCTTC.